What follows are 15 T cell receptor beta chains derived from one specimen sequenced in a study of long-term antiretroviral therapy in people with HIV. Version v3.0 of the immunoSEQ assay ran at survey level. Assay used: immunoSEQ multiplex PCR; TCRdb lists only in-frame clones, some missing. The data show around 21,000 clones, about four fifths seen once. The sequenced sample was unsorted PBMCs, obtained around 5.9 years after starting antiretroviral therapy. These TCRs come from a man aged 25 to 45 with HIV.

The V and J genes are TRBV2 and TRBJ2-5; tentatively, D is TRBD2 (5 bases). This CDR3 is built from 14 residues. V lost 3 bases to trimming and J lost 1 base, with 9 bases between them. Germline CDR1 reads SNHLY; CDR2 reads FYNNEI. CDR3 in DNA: TGTGCCAGCAGTGAGGAGAGGGTCCAAGAGACCCAGTACTTC. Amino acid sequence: CASSEERVQETQYF.

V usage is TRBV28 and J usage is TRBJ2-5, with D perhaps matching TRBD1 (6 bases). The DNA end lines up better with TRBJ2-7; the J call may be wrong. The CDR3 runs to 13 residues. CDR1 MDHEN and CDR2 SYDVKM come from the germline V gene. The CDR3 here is CASRVAGDYEQYF. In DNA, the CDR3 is TGTGCCAGCAGGGTTGCAGGGGACTACGAGCAGTACTTC.

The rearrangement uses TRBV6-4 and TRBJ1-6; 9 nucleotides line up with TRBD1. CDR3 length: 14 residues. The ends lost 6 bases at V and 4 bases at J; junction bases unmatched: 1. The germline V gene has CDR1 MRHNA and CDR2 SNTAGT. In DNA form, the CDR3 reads TGTGCCAGCAGGGGACAGGGATATAATTCACCCCTCCACTTT. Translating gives CASRGQGYNSPLHF.

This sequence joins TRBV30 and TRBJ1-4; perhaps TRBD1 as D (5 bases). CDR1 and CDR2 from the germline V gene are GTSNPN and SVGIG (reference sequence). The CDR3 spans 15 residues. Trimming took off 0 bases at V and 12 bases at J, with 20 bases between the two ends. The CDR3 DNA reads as TGTGCCTGGAGTGTTCTAACAGGAACCGAAAAGGAACTGTTTTTT. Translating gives CAWSVLTGTEKELFF.

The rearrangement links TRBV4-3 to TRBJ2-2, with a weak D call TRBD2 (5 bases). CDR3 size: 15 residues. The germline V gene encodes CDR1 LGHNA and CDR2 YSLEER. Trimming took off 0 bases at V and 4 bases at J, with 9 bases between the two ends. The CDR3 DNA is TGCGCCAGCAGCCAAGATCGGGCGGGCACCGGGGAGCTGTTTTTT. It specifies CASSQDRAGTGELFF.

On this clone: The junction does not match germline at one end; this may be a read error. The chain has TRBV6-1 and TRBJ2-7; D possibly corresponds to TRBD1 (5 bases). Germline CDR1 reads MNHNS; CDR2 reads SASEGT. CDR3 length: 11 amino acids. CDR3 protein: CASSEARDRHF. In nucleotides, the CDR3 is TGTGCCAGCAGTGAAGCGCGAGACAGACACTTC.

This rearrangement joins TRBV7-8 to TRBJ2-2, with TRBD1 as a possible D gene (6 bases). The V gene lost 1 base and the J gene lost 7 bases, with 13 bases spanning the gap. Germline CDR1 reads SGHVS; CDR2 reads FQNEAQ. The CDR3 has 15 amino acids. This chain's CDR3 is CASSLEAGVGGELFF. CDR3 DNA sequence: TGTGCCAGCAGCTTAGAGGCAGGGGTGGGCGGGGAGCTGTTTTTT. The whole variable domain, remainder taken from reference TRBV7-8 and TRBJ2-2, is GAGVSQSPRYKVAKRGQDVALRCDPISGHVSLFWYQQALGQGPEFLTYFQNEAQLDKSGLPSDRFFAERPEGSVSTLKIQRTQQEDSAVYLCASSLEAGVGGELFFGEGSRLTVL.

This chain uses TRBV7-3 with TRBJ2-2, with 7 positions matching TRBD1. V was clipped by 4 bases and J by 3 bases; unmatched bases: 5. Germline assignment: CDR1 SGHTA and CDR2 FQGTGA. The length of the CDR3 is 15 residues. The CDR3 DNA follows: TGTGCCAGCAGCTCAACAGGGGAGTACACCGGGGAGCTGTTTTTT. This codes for CASSSTGEYTGELFF.

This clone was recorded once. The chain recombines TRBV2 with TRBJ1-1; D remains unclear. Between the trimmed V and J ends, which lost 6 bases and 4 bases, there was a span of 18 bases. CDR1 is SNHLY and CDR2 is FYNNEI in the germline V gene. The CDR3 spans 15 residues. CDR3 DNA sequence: TGTGCCAGCAGGGGCTCGGGAGGGCCCTTCACTGAAGCTTTCTTT. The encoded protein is CASRGSGGPFTEAFF.

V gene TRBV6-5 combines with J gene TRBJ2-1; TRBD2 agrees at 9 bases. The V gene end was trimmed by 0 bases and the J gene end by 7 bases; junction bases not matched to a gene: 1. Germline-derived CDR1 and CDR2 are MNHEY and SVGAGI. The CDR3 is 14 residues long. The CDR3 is CASSYSLAGNEQFF. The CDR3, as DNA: TGTGCCAGCAGTTACTCTCTAGCGGGGAATGAGCAGTTCTTC.

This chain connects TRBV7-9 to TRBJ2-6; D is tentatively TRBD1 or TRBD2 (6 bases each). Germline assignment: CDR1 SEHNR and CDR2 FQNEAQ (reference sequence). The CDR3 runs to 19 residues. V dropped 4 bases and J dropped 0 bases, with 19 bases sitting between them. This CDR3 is CASSSLTGADPSGANVLTF. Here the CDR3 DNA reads TGTGCCAGCAGCTCTTTGACGGGGGCCGATCCCTCTGGGGCCAACGTCCTGACTTTC.

The DNA for the CDR3 is TGTGCCAGCAGCGCGAGAGGGCCAGGGGCTCCCTCTGGGGCCAACGTCCTGACTTTC. Translating it yields CASSARGPGAPSGANVLTF. The chain carries TRBV7-2 and TRBJ2-6, with a possible D match to TRBD1 (6 bases). V lost 5 bases, J lost 0 bases, and 20 bases lay in between. From germline, CDR1 is SGHTA and CDR2 FQGNSA. The CDR3 spans 19 residues. The entire variable domain, with the rest obtained from reference TRBV7-2 and TRBJ2-6, is as follows: GAGVSQSPSNKVTEKGKDVELRCDPISGHTALYWYRQSLGQGLEFLIYFQGNSAPDKSGLPSDRFSAERTGGSVSTLTIQRTQQEDSAVYLCASSARGPGAPSGANVLTFGAGSRLTVL.

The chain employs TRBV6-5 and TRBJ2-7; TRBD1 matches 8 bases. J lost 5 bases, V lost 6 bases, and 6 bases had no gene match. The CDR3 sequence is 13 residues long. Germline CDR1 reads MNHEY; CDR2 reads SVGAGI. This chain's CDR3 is CASSRTGNHEQYF. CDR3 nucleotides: TGTGCCAGCAGCAGGACAGGGAACCACGAGCAGTACTTC.

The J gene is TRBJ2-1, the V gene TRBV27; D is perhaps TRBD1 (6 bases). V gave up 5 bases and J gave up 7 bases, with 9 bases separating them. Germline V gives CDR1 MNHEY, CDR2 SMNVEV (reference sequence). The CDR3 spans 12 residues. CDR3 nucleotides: TGTGCCAGCAGTCTACAGGGAAATGAGCAGTTCTTC. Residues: CASSLQGNEQFF.

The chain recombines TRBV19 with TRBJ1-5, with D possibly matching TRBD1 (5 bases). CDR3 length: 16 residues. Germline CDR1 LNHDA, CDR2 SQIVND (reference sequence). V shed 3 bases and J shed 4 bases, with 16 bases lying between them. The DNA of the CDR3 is TGTGCCAGTAGTATCAGTTTTGTCAGGGTAAATCAGCCCCAGCATTTT. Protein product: CASSISFVRVNQPQHF.